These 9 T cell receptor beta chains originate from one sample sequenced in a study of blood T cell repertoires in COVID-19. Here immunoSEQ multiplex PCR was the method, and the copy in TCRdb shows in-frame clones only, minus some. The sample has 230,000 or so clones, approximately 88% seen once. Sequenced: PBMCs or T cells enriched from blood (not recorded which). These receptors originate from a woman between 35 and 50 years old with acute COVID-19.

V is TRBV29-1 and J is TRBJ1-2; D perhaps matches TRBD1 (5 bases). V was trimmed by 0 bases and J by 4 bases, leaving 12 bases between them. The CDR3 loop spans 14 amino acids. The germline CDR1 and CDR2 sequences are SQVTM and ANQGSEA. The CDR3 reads CSVEDRGVGYGYTF. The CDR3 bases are TGCAGCGTTGAAGATCGGGGGGTAGGCTATGGCTACACCTTC. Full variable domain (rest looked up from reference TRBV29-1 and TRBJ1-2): SAVISQKPSRDICQRGTSLTIQCQVDSQVTMMFWYRQQPGQSLTLIATANQGSEATYESGFVIDKFPISRPNLTFSTLTVSNMSPEDSSIYLCSVEDRGVGYGYTFGSGTRLTVV.

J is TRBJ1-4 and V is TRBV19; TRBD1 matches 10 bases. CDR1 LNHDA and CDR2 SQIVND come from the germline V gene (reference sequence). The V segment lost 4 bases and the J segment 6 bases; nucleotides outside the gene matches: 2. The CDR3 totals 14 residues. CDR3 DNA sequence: TGTGCCAGTAGTAAGGGACAGGGGCATGAAAAACTGTTTTTT. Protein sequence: CASSKGQGHEKLFF.

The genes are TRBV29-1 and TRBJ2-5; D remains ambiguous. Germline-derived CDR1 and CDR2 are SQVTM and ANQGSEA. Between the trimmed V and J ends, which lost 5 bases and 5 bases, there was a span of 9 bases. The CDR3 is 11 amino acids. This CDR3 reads CSVPQRETQYF. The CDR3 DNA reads TGCAGCGTTCCCCAGAGGGAGACCCAGTACTTC. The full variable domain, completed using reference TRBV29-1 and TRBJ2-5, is SAVISQKPSRDICQRGTSLTIQCQVDSQVTMMFWYRQQPGQSLTLIATANQGSEATYESGFVIDKFPISRPNLTFSTLTVSNMSPEDSSIYLCSVPQRETQYFGPGTRLLVL.

The CDR3 is CASSQNGAYGYTF. CDR3 coding DNA: TGTGCCAGTAGCCAAAATGGGGCCTATGGCTACACCTTC. The J gene is TRBJ1-2, the V gene TRBV19; possible D gene TRBD1, 5 bases. The germline V and J ends were trimmed by 6 bases and 4 bases, with 12 bases remaining between them. The CDR3 spans 13 residues. The V gene's germline CDR1 is LNHDA and CDR2 SQIVND (reference sequence).

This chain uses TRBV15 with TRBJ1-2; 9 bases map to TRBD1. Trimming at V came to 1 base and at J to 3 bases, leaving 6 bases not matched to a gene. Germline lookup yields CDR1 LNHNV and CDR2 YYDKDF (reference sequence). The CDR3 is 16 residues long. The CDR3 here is CATSRGDRVFDYGYTF. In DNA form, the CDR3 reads TGTGCCACCAGCAGAGGGGACAGGGTCTTCGACTATGGCTACACCTTC.

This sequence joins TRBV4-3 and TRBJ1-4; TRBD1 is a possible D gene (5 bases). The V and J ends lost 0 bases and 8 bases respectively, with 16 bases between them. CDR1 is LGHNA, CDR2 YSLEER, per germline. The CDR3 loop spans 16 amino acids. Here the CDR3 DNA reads TGCGCCAGCAGCCAAGATGGCAGGGTGGGGAGGGAAAAACTGTTTTTT. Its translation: CASSQDGRVGREKLFF.

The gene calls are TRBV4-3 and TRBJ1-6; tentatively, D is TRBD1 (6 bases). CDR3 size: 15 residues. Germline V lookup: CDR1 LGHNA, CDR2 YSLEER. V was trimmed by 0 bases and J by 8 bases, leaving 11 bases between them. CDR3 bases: TGCGCCAGCAGCCAAGATGGGGGGGCACATTCACCCCTCCACTTT. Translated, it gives CASSQDGGAHSPLHF.

CDR3 coding DNA: TGCGCCAGCAGCCAAGATCAAGCCCCGAACACCGGGGAGCTGTTTTTT. As protein: CASSQDQAPNTGELFF. This chain joins TRBV4-3 and TRBJ2-2; D is unclear. The CDR3 spans 16 residues. The ends were cut back, 0 bases at V and 0 bases at J, with 8 bases in the middle. Germline loops: CDR1 LGHNA, CDR2 YSLEER.

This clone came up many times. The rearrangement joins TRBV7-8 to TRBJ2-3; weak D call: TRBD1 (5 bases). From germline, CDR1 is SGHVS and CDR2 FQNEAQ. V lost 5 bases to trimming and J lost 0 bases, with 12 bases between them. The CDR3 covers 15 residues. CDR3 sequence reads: CASSLSRASTDTQYF. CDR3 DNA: TGTGCCAGCAGCCTAAGCAGGGCTAGCACAGATACGCAGTATTTT. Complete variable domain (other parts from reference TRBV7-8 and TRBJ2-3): GAGVSQSPRYKVAKRGQDVALRCDPISGHVSLFWYQQALGQGPEFLTYFQNEAQLDKSGLPSDRFFAERPEGSVSTLKIQRTQQEDSAVYLCASSLSRASTDTQYFGPGTRLTVL.